This is a list of T cell receptor beta chains from one sample in a study of blood T cell repertoires in COVID-19. Assay used: immunoSEQ multiplex PCR; TCRdb lists only in-frame clones, some missing. Among about 70,000 clones listed, more than 75% were seen once. The sequenced material came from peripheral blood. The receptors derive from a man between 35 and 55 years old with COVID-19, enrolled during active disease. CDR3s include the opening cysteine and the closing phenylalanine or tryptophan. A D gene is named only where the DNA matches it firmly. For some rows the clone size is stated as once, few or many, or as a class when expanded; others skip it.

J: TRBJ2-7
V: TRBV30
size: few
D: TRBD1
DNA: TGTGCCTGGACAGGGGGCGCGGGAACTTACGAGCAGTACTTC
CDR3: CAWTGGAGTYEQYF

J: TRBJ2-1
V: TRBV29-1
size: NA
D: TRBD1
DNA: TGCAGCGTCGCTACAGGGGGACGGGCGTCCTACAATGAGCAGTTCTTC
CDR3: CSVATGGRASYNEQFF

J: TRBJ1-2
V: TRBV7-9
size: NA
D: NA
DNA: TGTGCCAGCAGCAAAGGGGCACAGGGACCGAACTATGGCTACACCTTC
CDR3: CASSKGAQGPNYGYTF

J: TRBJ2-7
V: TRBV7-9
size: medium-sized
D: TRBD2
DNA: TGTGCCAGCAGCCGTTGGAGGGAGGGTTCTGGCGAGCAGTACTTC
CDR3: CASSRWREGSGEQYF

J: TRBJ2-7
V: TRBV5-5
size: once
D: NA
DNA: TGTGCCAGCAGCTTGGACCTTACAACGGGCTCCTACGAGCAGTACTTC
CDR3: CASSLDLTTGSYEQYF

J: TRBJ2-2
V: TRBV5-5
size: few
D: TRBD1
DNA: TGTGCCAGCAGCTTGTGGGACAGGGAGGCCGGGGAGCTGTTTTTT
CDR3: CASSLWDREAGELFF

J: TRBJ1-1
V: TRBV11-2
size: NA
D: NA
DNA: TGTGCCAGCAGCCCGAGGGGGACACAGAACACTGAAGCTTTCTTT
CDR3: CASSPRGTQNTEAFF

J: TRBJ1-2
V: TRBV2
size: NA
D: NA
DNA: TGTGCCAGCAGTGAACAAAACTATGGCTACACCTTC
CDR3: CASSEQNYGYTF

J: TRBJ2-7
V: TRBV19
size: once
D: TRBD1
DNA: TGTGCCAGTAGTGAGGGACAGGGGGCTTCCTACGAGCAGTACTTC
CDR3: CASSEGQGASYEQYF

J: TRBJ2-5
V: TRBV5-6
size: NA
D: NA
DNA: TGTGCCAGCAGCTTGGGGCTCCGGACTTCGGAGACCCAGTACTTC
CDR3: CASSLGLRTSETQYF

J: TRBJ1-1
V: TRBV11-2
size: NA
D: NA
DNA: TGTGCCAGCAGCTTCTCCACCCCAGGGGCCGAAGCTTTCTTT
CDR3: CASSFSTPGAEAFF

J: TRBJ2-7
V: TRBV5-1
size: NA
D: NA
DNA: TGCGCCAGCACCCGCGGTCGGGGGGCGAGGGAGCAGTACTTC
CDR3: CASTRGRGAREQYF

J: TRBJ1-1
V: TRBV5-5
size: once
D: TRBD1
DNA: TGTGCCAGCACCCCTGGACAGGGGAACACTGAAGCTTTCTTT
CDR3: CASTPGQGNTEAFF

J: TRBJ2-2
V: TRBV11-3
size: NA
D: NA
DNA: TGTGCCAGCAGCTACGAGGACACCGGGGAGCTGTTTTTT
CDR3: CASSYEDTGELFF

J: TRBJ1-1
V: TRBV28
size: NA
D: NA
DNA: TGTGCCAGCAGTCCCGGACACTTGAACACTGAAGCTTTCTTT
CDR3: CASSPGHLNTEAFF

J: TRBJ2-7
V: TRBV2
size: NA
D: TRBD2
DNA: TGTGCCAGTCGTGAAGGGACTACCTCCTACGAGCAGTACTTC
CDR3: CASREGTTSYEQYF

J: TRBJ2-7
V: TRBV19
size: once
D: TRBD2
DNA: TGTGCCAGTAGTACCAACAGCGGGGGGAACTACGCGCAGTACTTC
CDR3: CASSTNSGGNYAQYF

J: TRBJ2-1
V: TRBV18
size: NA
D: NA
DNA: TGTGCCAGCTCGGTAGACCAGGACTACAATGAGCAGTTCTTC
CDR3: CASSVDQDYNEQFF

J: TRBJ2-4
V: TRBV7-2
size: NA
D: NA
DNA: TGTGCCAGCAGCTTCTATGGTGGCATTCAGTACTTC
CDR3: CASSFYGGIQYF

J: TRBJ1-1
V: TRBV27
size: few
D: NA
DNA: TGTGCCAGCAGTTTGGCCAGGGTAACTGAAGCTTTCTTT
CDR3: CASSLARVTEAFF

J: TRBJ2-5
V: TRBV10-3
size: NA
D: TRBD1
DNA: TGTGCCATACAACCGGGACAGGGGGCGCGGGAGACCCAGTACTTC
CDR3: CAIQPGQGARETQYF

J: TRBJ1-2
V: TRBV27
size: NA
D: NA
DNA: TGTGCCAGCAGTTTATCCGGGTTTTATGGCTACACCTTC
CDR3: CASSLSGFYGYTF

J: TRBJ1-2
V: TRBV30
size: NA
D: NA
DNA: TGTGCCTGGACCCCCCTTTATGGCTACACCTTC
CDR3: CAWTPLYGYTF

J: TRBJ1-1
V: TRBV4-1
size: NA
D: NA
DNA: TGCGCCAGCAGCCAAGAAACAGGCCCCACTGAAGCTTTCTTT
CDR3: CASSQETGPTEAFF